Listed here are 2 T cell receptor beta chains from one sample, sequenced in a study of blood T cell repertoires in COVID-19. Assay: immunoSEQ multiplex PCR; the TCRdb copy retains only in-frame clones and omits some. The repertoire has 250,000 to 350,000 clones, roughly 90% of them found once; the top ten carry approximately 0.94%. Material for sequencing was peripheral blood. The source is a woman aged 40 to 50 who had recovered from COVID-19.

Only one count was recorded for this clone. The chain recombines TRBV5-1 with TRBJ2-1; D gene ambiguous. Germline V gene data show CDR1 as SGHRS and CDR2 as YFSETQ. CDR3 size: 14 residues. V was shortened by 0 bases and J by 4 bases, with 8 bases between the two germline ends. The DNA of the CDR3 is TGCGCCAGCAGCTTGGCAGACACTTACAATGAGCAGTTCTTC. It is translated as CASSLADTYNEQFF. The full variable domain, with the rest looked up from reference TRBV5-1 and TRBJ2-1, is KAGVTQTPRYLIKTRGQQVTLSCSPISGHRSVSWYQQTPGQGLQFLFEYFSETQRNKGNFPGRFSGRQFSNSRSEMNVSTLELGDSALYLCASSLADTYNEQFFGPGTRLTVL.

This rearrangement joins TRBV11-2 to TRBJ2-6, with D uncertain. The CDR3 runs 17 residues. The V gene lost 1 base and the J gene lost 2 bases, with 12 bases spanning the gap. CDR1 and CDR2 (germline): SGHAT, FQNNGV. The CDR3 spells CASSLGGAAPGANVLTF. CDR3 sequence (DNA): TGTGCCAGCAGCTTAGGAGGAGCCGCTCCTGGGGCCAACGTCCTGACTTTC. Together with reference TRBV11-2 and TRBJ2-6, the CDR3 gives the full variable domain: EAGVAQSPRYKIIEKRQSVAFWCNPISGHATLYWYQQILGQGPKLLIQFQNNGVVDDSQLPKDRFSAERLKGVDSTLKIQPAKLEDSAVYLCASSLGGAAPGANVLTFGAGSRLTVL.